The 26 T cell receptor beta chains below all came from one sample that was sequenced in a study of vaccination and CD4 T cells after COVID-19. Oncomine TCR Beta short-read sequencing was applied to DNA from cultured CD4+ T cells. TCRdb independently ran MiXCR on the PCR reads; one entry per CDR3 protein. The sample carries 15,000 or so distinct CDR3 sequences, about 26% recorded once. Treatment noted: roughly 10-day PBMC culture with coronavirus spike peptide pools or control peptides (ViraFEST assay). Their recognized antigens are unknown. Material: cultured CD4+ T cells from blood. These receptors were taken from a human donor with COVID-19.

The chain's CDR3 is CASSLVGSQRNTEAFF. As DNA, the CDR3 is TGTGCCAGCAGCTTAGTAGGGTCCCAGAGGAACACTGAAGCTTTCTTT. This chain connects TRBV7-8 to TRBJ1-1, with no clear D. V was cut by 1 base and J by 1 base, with 13 bases left in between. The length of the CDR3 is 16 residues. Germline V gene data show CDR1 as SGHVS and CDR2 as FQNEAQ.

This clonotype was observed a handful of times. This chain uses TRBV6-1 with TRBJ1-1; D call uncertain. V was pared by 6 bases and J by 5 bases, with 19 bases between. The CDR3 contains 15 residues. Germline CDR1 and CDR2: MNHNS and SASEGT. CDR3: CASSYIGLRVTEAFF. CDR3 bases: TGTGCCAGCAGCTATATTGGGTTGAGGGTGACTGAAGCTTTCTTT.

The table lists this clonotype with a few counts. The V call is TRBV19, the J call TRBJ1-5; D unclear. V lost 3 bases and J 0 bases, leaving 9 bases between the germline ends. The CDR3 length is 15 residues. Germline values: CDR1 LNHDA, CDR2 SQIVND (reference sequence). Written as DNA, the CDR3 is TGTGCCAGTAGTATCTTGGGTCATAGCAATCAGCCCCAGCATTTT. Its protein product is CASSILGHSNQPQHF.

The genes are TRBV5-1 and TRBJ2-7; no clear D. The CDR3 runs 14 residues. Trimming took 0 bases from V and 4 from J, leaving 11 bases between them. CDR1 and CDR2 from the germline V gene are SGHRS and YFSETQ. CDR3 nucleotides: TGCGCCAGCAGCTTGGACCGGACCAGTTACGAGCAGTACTTC. Amino acids: CASSLDRTSYEQYF.

CDR3 protein: CASSIPGQGVYGYTF. In DNA form, the CDR3 reads TGTGCCAGTAGTATCCCGGGACAGGGGGTCTATGGCTACACCTTC. The chain has TRBV19 and TRBJ1-2; 11 bases match TRBD1. V was pared by 3 bases and J by 4 bases, with 4 bases of the junction left unmatched. CDR1 LNHDA and CDR2 SQIVND come from the germline V gene (reference sequence). The CDR3 spans 15 residues. Full variable domain (rest looked up from reference TRBV19 and TRBJ1-2): DGGITQSPKYLFRKEGQNVTLSCEQNLNHDAMYWYRQDPGQGLRLIYYSQIVNDFQKGDIAEGYSVSREKKESFPLTVTSAQKNPTAFYLCASSIPGQGVYGYTFGSGTRLTVV.

This clonotype was found once. The chain links TRBV29-1 to TRBJ1-2; maybe TRBD1 (6 bases). This CDR3 contains 9 residues. V was trimmed by 7 bases and J by 10 bases, leaving 10 bases between them. Germline V gives CDR1 SQVTM, CDR2 ANQGSEA. The CDR3 loop is CSEGGDYTF. The CDR3 DNA is TGCAGCGAGGGGGGGGACTACACCTTC.

The rearrangement links TRBV4-2 to TRBJ1-3; no definite D call. V shed 5 bases and J shed 0 bases, with 14 bases lying between them. The CDR3 has 16 residues. Germline V lookup: CDR1 LGHNA, CDR2 YNFKEQ. CDR3 in amino acids: CASSAKKTTSGNTIYF. The CDR3 coding sequence is TGTGCCAGCAGCGCCAAAAAAACGACCTCTGGAAACACCATATATTTT.

The rearrangement joins TRBV6-5 to TRBJ2-3; 10 bases agree with TRBD1. This CDR3 contains 17 residues. The V and J ends lost 4 bases and 2 bases, in that order; junction bases with no gene match: 9. In germline, CDR1 is MNHEY, CDR2 SVGAGI. CDR3 DNA: TGTGCCAGCAGTTGGGACACCGGGACAGGGGACACAGATACGCAGTATTTT. Its translation is CASSWDTGTGDTDTQYF.

This clonotype is judged medium-sized. The V call is TRBV7-2, the J call TRBJ1-5, with 7 bases identical to TRBD1. The CDR3 consists of 15 residues. The J segment lost 4 bases and the V segment lost 5 bases, leaving 8 bases of the junction unmatched. Per the germline V gene, CDR1 is SGHTA and CDR2 is FQGNSA. CDR3 DNA sequence: TGTGCCAGCAGCCCCGCCGGGACAGCGAATCAGCCCCAGCATTTT. As protein: CASSPAGTANQPQHF.

This clonotype was recorded a few times. The chain carries TRBV10-3 and TRBJ1-2, with D hard to call. The V end lost 2 bases, the J end lost 4 bases, and 8 bases lay between the germline ends. Germline V lookup: CDR1 ENHRY, CDR2 SYGVKD. The CDR3 covers 13 residues. The DNA for the CDR3 is TGTGCCATCAGTGAGGGTTACGGCTATGGCTACACCTTC. Protein: CAISEGYGYGYTF.

The chain is built from TRBV10-2 and TRBJ2-1, with 9 bases matching TRBD2. The CDR3 has 16 residues. CDR1 WSHSY and CDR2 SAAADI come from the germline V gene. The trim removed 6 bases at V and 6 bases at J, leaving 12 bases unmatched. CDR3 sequence: CASSEVFSGGPNEQFF. In DNA form, the CDR3 reads TGCGCCAGCAGCGAAGTGTTTAGCGGGGGTCCCAATGAGCAGTTCTTC.

This clonotype occurred a few times. The rearrangement links TRBV2 to TRBJ1-2; D not certain. CDR3 size: 14 residues. The V gene lost 0 bases and the J gene lost 4 bases, with 9 bases spanning the gap. Germline loops: CDR1 SNHLY, CDR2 FYNNEI. For the CDR3, the DNA is TGTGCCAGCAGTGAAGCGAGGTCTTCCTATGGCTACACCTTC. Encoded protein: CASSEARSSYGYTF.

The chain combines TRBV6-1 with TRBJ2-1; 10 bases align to TRBD2. The V gene's germline CDR1 is MNHNS and CDR2 SASEGT. The CDR3 loop spans 16 amino acids. With 6 bases clipped from V and 7 bases from J, the junction kept 12 bases outside the gene matches. In DNA, the CDR3 is TGTGCCAGCAGAATCCTTCTAGCGGGGGCTGGGAATGAGCAGTTCTTC. Amino acids: CASRILLAGAGNEQFF.

The V and J genes are TRBV6-1 and TRBJ1-5; D is undetermined. This CDR3 has 15 residues. The V end was cut by 7 bases, the J end by 0 bases, with 13 bases between. Germline V lookup: CDR1 MNHNS, CDR2 SASEGT. The CDR3 bases are TGTGCCAGCAACCTCTGGGTCTCTAGCAATCAGCCCCAGCATTTT. This sequence encodes CASNLWVSSNQPQHF.

The CDR3 spells CASSVEAAANYGYTF. CDR3 coding DNA: TGTGCCAGCAGCGTAGAGGCAGCCGCTAACTATGGCTACACCTTC. J is TRBJ1-2 and V is TRBV9; D is unresolved. The CDR3 covers 15 residues. V lost 0 bases to trimming and J lost 0 bases, with 9 bases between them. Germline loops: CDR1 SGDLS, CDR2 YYNGEE.

This clonotype came up a few times. The rearrangement links TRBV20-1 to TRBJ2-4, with D unresolved. The V end lost 6 bases, the J end lost 0 bases, and 9 bases lay between the germline ends. CDR1 is DFQATT and CDR2 is SNEGSKA in the germline V gene (reference sequence). The CDR3 sequence is 13 residues long. As DNA, the CDR3 is TGCAGTGCGCCAGAAGCAGCCAAAAACATTCAGTACTTC. Its protein product is CSAPEAAKNIQYF.

This clonotype was found a few times. The J gene is TRBJ2-3, the V gene TRBV6-1; D gene uncertain. Germline CDR1 and CDR2: MNHNS and SASEGT. The CDR3 totals 12 residues. V lost 6 bases and J 3 bases, leaving 7 bases between the germline ends. CDR3 residues: CASRERTDTQYF. In nucleotides, the CDR3 is TGTGCCAGCAGGGAAAGAACAGATACGCAGTATTTT.

This clonotype was seen only a few times. The V gene is TRBV20-1, the J gene TRBJ2-7; possible D gene TRBD2, 6 bases. The CDR3 is made up of 14 amino acids. V was pared by 2 bases and J by 3 bases, with 14 bases between. The germline gives CDR1 DFQATT, CDR2 SNEGSKA (reference sequence). The DNA of the CDR3 is TGCAGTGCTAGACCGAGCGGGCCTCGCTACGAGCAGTACTTC. As protein: CSARPSGPRYEQYF.

CDR3 sequence reads: CASSPTTGGRSGYTF. The CDR3 coding sequence is TGTGCCAGCAGCCCAACGACAGGGGGTAGAAGTGGCTACACCTTC. The V and J genes are TRBV25-1 and TRBJ1-2; TRBD1 aligns across 9 bases. V was clipped by 6 bases and J by 7 bases; unmatched bases: 12. Germline V gene data show CDR1 as MGHDK and CDR2 as SYGVNS. This CDR3 spans 15 amino acids.

The chain couples TRBV7-2 to TRBJ2-4, with 9 bases identical to TRBD2. V shed 8 bases and J 6 bases; nucleotides not matched to a gene: 5. Per the germline V gene, CDR1 is SGHTA and CDR2 is FQGNSA. The CDR3 has 13 amino acids. The CDR3 sequence: CASGNSGGNIQYF. CDR3 bases: TGTGCCAGCGGGAATAGCGGGGGAAACATTCAGTACTTC.

The J gene is TRBJ1-1, the V gene TRBV6-1; TRBD1 matches 10 bases. CDR3 length: 16 amino acids. The ends lost 6 bases at V and 5 bases at J; junction bases unmatched: 12. Germline CDR1 is MNHNS and CDR2 is SASEGT. CDR3: CASSDRGRDRGTEAFF. The CDR3 DNA is TGTGCCAGCAGCGACAGGGGGCGAGATAGAGGGACTGAAGCTTTCTTT.

The chain has TRBV12-3 or TRBV12-4 and TRBJ1-2, with unresolved D. Trimming took 3 bases from V and 3 from J, leaving 11 bases between them. This CDR3 region has 14 residues. The CDR3 DNA follows: TGTGCCAGCAGTTTCAATAACGGAGACTATGGCTACACCTTC. Its protein is CASSFNNGDYGYTF.

The chain couples TRBV27 to TRBJ1-2; D might be TRBD1 (5 bases). Per germline, CDR1 MNHEY and CDR2 SMNVEV (reference sequence). This CDR3 contains 15 residues. With 5 bases removed from V and 5 bases from J, the gap between germline ends came to 18 bases. CDR3 protein: CASSPNGGRGYGYTF. CDR3 nucleotides: TGTGCCAGCAGTCCCAATGGGGGTAGGGGTTATGGCTACACCTTC.

The J gene is TRBJ1-1, the V gene TRBV27; 9 bases are a match to TRBD1. Germline V CDR1 and CDR2: MNHEY, SMNVEV (reference sequence). There are 14 residues in the CDR3. J gave up 3 bases and V 5 bases, and 4 bases lay outside the gene matches. The CDR3 loop is CASSPQGAYTEAFF. In nucleotides, the CDR3 is TGTGCCAGCAGTCCACAGGGGGCGTACACTGAAGCTTTCTTT.

Within the sample, this clonotype is medium-sized. The J gene is TRBJ1-5, the V gene TRBV15; 7 nucleotides align to TRBD1. V lost 3 bases, J lost 0 bases, and 11 bases stayed unmatched. Germline V gene data show CDR1 as LNHNV and CDR2 as YYDKDF (reference sequence). This CDR3 is built from 18 residues. For the CDR3, the DNA is TGTGCCACCAGCAGTCACAGGGGCGTCATATATAGCAATCAGCCCCAGCATTTT. It translates to CATSSHRGVIYSNQPQHF.

This clonotype was seen more than once but under ten times. This sequence joins TRBV20-1 and TRBJ2-3; 11 nucleotides line up with TRBD2. J was trimmed by 2 bases and V by 3 bases; bases with no gene match: 4. The germline CDR1 and CDR2 sequences are DFQATT and SNEGSKA (reference sequence). The CDR3 runs to 15 residues. CDR3 nucleotide sequence: TGCAGTGCTAGGACTAGCGGGGATCCCACAGATACGCAGTATTTT. This sequence encodes CSARTSGDPTDTQYF.